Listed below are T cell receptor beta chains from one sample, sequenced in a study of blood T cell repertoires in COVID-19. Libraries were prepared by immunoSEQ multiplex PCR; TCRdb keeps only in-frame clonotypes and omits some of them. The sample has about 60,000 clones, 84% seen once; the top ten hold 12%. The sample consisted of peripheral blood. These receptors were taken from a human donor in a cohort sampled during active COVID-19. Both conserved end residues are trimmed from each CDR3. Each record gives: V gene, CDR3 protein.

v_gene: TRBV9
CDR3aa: ASSVPGQGSYEQY

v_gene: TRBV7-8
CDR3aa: ASRLGTTGYTGELF

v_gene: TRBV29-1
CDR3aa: SASEGVAGFNEKLF

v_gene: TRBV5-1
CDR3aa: ASSLEASNTGELF

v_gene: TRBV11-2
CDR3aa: ASSFQGGSYEQY

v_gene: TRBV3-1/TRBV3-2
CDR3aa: ASSNPGQPQH

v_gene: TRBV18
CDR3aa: ASSRSGESSYNSPLH

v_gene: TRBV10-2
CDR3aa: ASSRDGSSGNTIY

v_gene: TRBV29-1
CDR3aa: SVGDPNTEAF

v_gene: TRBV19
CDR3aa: ASSGTSTDTQY

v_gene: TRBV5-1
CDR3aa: ASSWSLRERANTEAF

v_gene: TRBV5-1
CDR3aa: ASSPRQGSGNTIY

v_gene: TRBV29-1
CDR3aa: SGGQSSYEQY

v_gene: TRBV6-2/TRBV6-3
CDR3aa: ASSYDRNLAKNIQY

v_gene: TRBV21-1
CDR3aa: ASVGTGTCISYEQY

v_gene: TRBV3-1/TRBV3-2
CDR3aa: ASSQGGLGEAF

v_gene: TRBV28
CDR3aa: ASSRDPTGTKAF

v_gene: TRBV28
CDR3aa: ASSSATGDGYT

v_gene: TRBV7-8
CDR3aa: ASSFAQGPSYEQY

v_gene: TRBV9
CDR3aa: ASSGRGGTLYEQY

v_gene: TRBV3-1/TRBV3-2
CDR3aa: ASSRSWGGSLGSYEQY

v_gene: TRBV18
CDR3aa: ASSPPGEIVDTGELF

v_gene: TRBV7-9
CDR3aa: ASSSERGRGDTQY

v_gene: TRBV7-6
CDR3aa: ASSLGSLGTGINEKLF

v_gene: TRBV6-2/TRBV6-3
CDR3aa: ASTPGDLAYEQY

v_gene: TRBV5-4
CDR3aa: ASSHPGGDNEQF

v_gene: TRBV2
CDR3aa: ASSVAGGPGEQY

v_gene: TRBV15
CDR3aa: ATSGDRVTGGYT

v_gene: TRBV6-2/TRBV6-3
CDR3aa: ASSYEGEGQPQH

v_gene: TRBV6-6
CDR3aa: ASISGGVPTDTQY

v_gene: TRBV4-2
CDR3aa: ASSQDLTGGNTIY

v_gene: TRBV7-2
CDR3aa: ASSLRPDINSNQPQH

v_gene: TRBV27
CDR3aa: ASRPTSGGFYEQY

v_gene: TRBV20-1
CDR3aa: SASGEGQGFKSSYEQY

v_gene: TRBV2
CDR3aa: ASSVGFSGNTIY

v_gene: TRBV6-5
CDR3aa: ASSYGGTGSYEQY

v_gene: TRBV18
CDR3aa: ASSPTSPTSGANVLT

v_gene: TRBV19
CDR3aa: ASSARLAGVNEQF

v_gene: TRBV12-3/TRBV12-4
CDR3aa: ASTRQEANTIY

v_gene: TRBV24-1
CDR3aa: ATSDLELAGNNEQF

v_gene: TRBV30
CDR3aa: AWRGDSGNTIY

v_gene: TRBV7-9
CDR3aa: ASSQHNQPQH

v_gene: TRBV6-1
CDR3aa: ASSELAGGYNEQF

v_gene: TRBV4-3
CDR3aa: ASSQGQLYGYT

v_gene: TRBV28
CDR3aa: ASSLPRQGVISYT

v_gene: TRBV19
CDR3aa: ASSTGQREKLF

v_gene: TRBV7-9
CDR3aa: ASSLMGGSEKLF

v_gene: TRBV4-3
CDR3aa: ASSQAAAEGWNSPLH

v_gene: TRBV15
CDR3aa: ATSPDRDYGYT

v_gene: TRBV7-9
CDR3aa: ASSLDERYYNGYT

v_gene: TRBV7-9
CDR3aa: ASSHPLAGGPYEQY

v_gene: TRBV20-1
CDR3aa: SASDTGTDLETQY

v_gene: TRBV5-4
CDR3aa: ASSSSLPRTTIY

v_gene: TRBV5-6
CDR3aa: ASSLVGGLGFRETQY

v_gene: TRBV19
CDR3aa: ATDASSGEQY

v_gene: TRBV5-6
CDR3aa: ASNFRLAGFTDTQY

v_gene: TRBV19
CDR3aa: ASSIGQGLYSNQPQH

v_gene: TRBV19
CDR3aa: ASSIKGMGEQY